Listed here are 28 T cell receptor beta chains from one sample, sequenced in a study of T cells in localized non-small cell lung cancer. Produced via immunoSEQ multiplex PCR; TCRdb's table is partial and in-frame only. The sample has roughly 19,000 clones; roughly 84% are singletons. The sample was peripheral blood, taken before any cancer treatment. The origin of the receptors is a man aged 40 to 69 with stage I lung adenocarcinoma.

The V gene is TRBV4-3, the J gene TRBJ2-5, with TRBD2 matching over 13 bases. V was pared by 1 base and J by 5 bases, with 10 bases of the junction left unmatched. CDR3 size: 18 residues. Germline CDR1 LGHNA, CDR2 YSLEER. The CDR3 coding sequence is TGCGCCAGCAGCCAAGCCACTAGCGGGGGGGCCGGGGATGAGACCCAGTACTTC. This gives the protein CASSQATSGGAGDETQYF.

The CDR3 sequence: CASSLARGDTQYF. In DNA, the CDR3 is TGCGCCAGCAGCTTGGCTCGGGGCGATACGCAGTATTTT. V gene TRBV5-1 combines with J gene TRBJ2-3; the D call may be TRBD1 or TRBD2 (5 bases each). The germline V gene encodes CDR1 SGHRS and CDR2 YFSETQ. V was clipped by 0 bases and J by 6 bases, with 8 bases between them. The CDR3 consists of 13 residues.

The chain joins TRBV7-6 to TRBJ2-5, with 7 bases fitting TRBD2. The CDR3 runs to 16 residues. With V trimmed by 8 bases and J by 2 bases, 14 bases remained unmatched. CDR1 and CDR2 (germline): SGHVS, FNYEAQ. This chain's CDR3 is CASGPRGVVGQETQYF. Written as DNA, the CDR3 is TGTGCCAGCGGGCCTCGGGGGGTAGTGGGACAAGAGACCCAGTACTTC.

The chain links TRBV6-1 to TRBJ1-2, with D perhaps matching TRBD1 (6 bases). The ends were cut back, 2 bases at V and 3 bases at J, with 10 bases in the middle. Germline values: CDR1 MNHNS, CDR2 SASEGT. CDR3 length equals 14 residues. The CDR3 here is CASSERQAYYGYTF. Written as DNA, the CDR3 is TGTGCCAGCAGTGAACGACAGGCCTACTATGGCTACACCTTC.

The chain joins TRBV5-4 to TRBJ2-1, with 10 bases that match TRBD1. CDR1 and CDR2 (germline): SGHNT, YYREEE (reference sequence). The CDR3 contains 17 residues. J gave up 6 bases and V 0 bases, and 9 bases lay outside the gene matches. Here the CDR3 reads CASSLVPGQGSTNEQFF. The CDR3 DNA is TGTGCCAGCAGCTTGGTCCCGGGACAGGGGAGTACCAATGAGCAGTTCTTC.

V gene TRBV7-2 combines with J gene TRBJ2-7; TRBD2 matches at 10 bases. CDR3 length: 14 amino acids. Germline CDR1 reads SGHTA; CDR2 reads FQGNSA. The V segment lost 6 bases and the J segment 5 bases; nucleotides outside the gene matches: 7. The DNA for the CDR3 is TGTGCCAGCAGTCAGGGACTAGCGTCCAACGAGCAGTACTTC. Translation: CASSQGLASNEQYF.

This clone occurred once. The gene calls are TRBV9 and TRBJ2-7; 7 positions match TRBD2. Germline V gene data show CDR1 as SGDLS and CDR2 as YYNGEE. The CDR3 is made up of 15 amino acids. The trim removed 0 bases at V and 4 bases at J, leaving 7 bases unmatched. CDR3 sequence reads: CASSVAPSGPYEQYF. CDR3 in DNA: TGTGCCAGCAGCGTAGCCCCTAGCGGCCCTTACGAGCAGTACTTC.

V is TRBV11-2 and J is TRBJ2-1; 9 nucleotides align to TRBD2. The CDR3 is 15 residues long. V trimming: 7 bases; J trimming: 6 bases; junction bases outside the gene matches: 10. The V gene's germline CDR1 is SGHAT and CDR2 FQNNGV. The CDR3 loop is CASTPGTSSPNEQFF. CDR3 nucleotide sequence: TGTGCCAGCACCCCCGGGACTAGCAGCCCCAATGAGCAGTTCTTC.

The chain joins TRBV29-1 to TRBJ1-2, with a weak D call TRBD1 (5 bases). Trimming left V 6 bases short and J 2 bases short, with 10 bases between. The CDR3 contains 12 residues. Germline assignment: CDR1 SQVTM and CDR2 ANQGSEA. The CDR3 loop reads CSVGDSNYGYTF. The DNA for the CDR3 is TGCAGCGTCGGCGACAGCAACTATGGCTACACCTTC.

The chain uses TRBV6-4 and TRBJ2-6; D gene ambiguous. Germline-derived CDR1 and CDR2 are MRHNA and SNTAGT. Deletions cut 8 bases from V and 2 bases from J, with 10 bases between. This CDR3 region has 14 residues. CDR3 protein: CASAPGAGANVLTF. For the CDR3, the DNA is TGTGCCAGCGCCCCCGGTGCTGGGGCCAACGTCCTGACTTTC.

V usage is TRBV5-4 and J usage is TRBJ2-1; no definite D call. From germline, CDR1 is SGHNT and CDR2 YYREEE (reference sequence). The CDR3 is 13 amino acids. Trimming took off 0 bases at V and 12 bases at J, with 13 bases between the two ends. As DNA, the CDR3 is TGTGCCAGCAGCTTGGCCGCGGAAATTGGGCAGTTCTTC. Amino acid sequence: CASSLAAEIGQFF. Supplemented by reference TRBV5-4 and TRBJ2-1, the full variable domain reads ETGVTQSPTHLIKTRGQQVTLRCSSQSGHNTVSWYQQALGQGPQFIFQYYREEENGRGNFPPRFSGLQFPNYSSELNVNALELDDSALYLCASSLAAEIGQFFGPGTRLTVL.

The V call is TRBV9, the J call TRBJ1-1; D may be TRBD1 (5 bases). This CDR3 region has 15 residues. Deletions cut 3 bases from V and 4 bases from J, with 16 bases between. The germline CDR1 and CDR2 sequences are SGDLS and YYNGEE. The CDR3 DNA reads TGTGCCAGCAGCGCCTCCCCCGGGGCGCCCACTGAAGCTTTCTTT. Its translation: CASSASPGAPTEAFF. The full variable domain, its missing parts supplied by reference TRBV9 and TRBJ1-1, is DSGVTQTPKHLITATGQRVTLRCSPRSGDLSVYWYQQSLDQGLQFLIQYYNGEERAKGNILERFSAQQFPDLHSELNLSSLELGDSALYFCASSASPGAPTEAFFGQGTRLTVV.

The chain links TRBV19 to TRBJ1-1; D may be TRBD1 (6 bases). CDR3 length equals 13 residues. Per germline, CDR1 LNHDA and CDR2 SQIVND (reference sequence). The V and J ends lost 6 bases and 5 bases respectively, with 13 bases between them. The CDR3: CASRLGGKTEAFF. In nucleotides, the CDR3 is TGTGCCAGTAGGTTAGGGGGGAAGACTGAAGCTTTCTTT.

This sequence joins TRBV19 and TRBJ2-7; D is possibly TRBD2 (5 bases). Germline lookup yields CDR1 LNHDA and CDR2 SQIVND (reference sequence). Trimming left V 3 bases short and J 5 bases short, with 23 bases between. This CDR3 comprises 17 residues. CDR3 DNA: TGTGCCAGTAGTATCCTTCTAGGGCTAGCCGTACCTGACGAGCAGTACTTC. Its translation is CASSILLGLAVPDEQYF.

The rearrangement links TRBV7-7 to TRBJ2-3, with TRBD2 identical over 10 bases. J gave up 4 bases and V 5 bases, and 12 bases lay outside the gene matches. CDR1 is SSHAT and CDR2 is FNYEAQ in the germline V gene (reference sequence). The CDR3 extends over 17 amino acids. The CDR3 loop reads CASSPHIAGGRADTQYF. The DNA of the CDR3 is TGTGCCAGCAGCCCGCATATAGCGGGAGGCCGGGCAGATACGCAGTATTTT.

This chain links TRBV7-6 with TRBJ2-7; TRBD1 matches 9 bases. CDR3 length: 15 residues. J was trimmed by 2 bases and V by 5 bases; bases with no gene match: 7. Germline lookup yields CDR1 SGHVS and CDR2 FNYEAQ. Written as DNA, the CDR3 is TGTGCCAGCAGCGGAGGGACAGGGAAAACCTACGAGCAGTACTTC. Protein sequence: CASSGGTGKTYEQYF.

This chain joins TRBV19 and TRBJ2-5; 8 nucleotides align to TRBD1. CDR3 size: 16 residues. CDR1 and CDR2 from the germline V gene are LNHDA and SQIVND (reference sequence). The V gene end was trimmed by 7 bases and the J gene end by 5 bases; junction bases not matched to a gene: 15. The chain's CDR3 is CASTAGTGGPAETQYF. The CDR3 region has the DNA TGTGCCAGTACCGCCGGGACAGGCGGCCCCGCCGAGACCCAGTACTTC.

The rearrangement links TRBV5-4 to TRBJ1-2; 9 bases match TRBD1. Germline assignment: CDR1 SGHNT and CDR2 YYREEE (reference sequence). The CDR3 loop spans 15 amino acids. The trim removed 9 bases at V and 4 bases at J, leaving 13 bases unmatched. For the CDR3, the DNA is TGTGCCACCACCCCCACGGGACAGGGCCTCTATGGCTACACCTTC. It codes for CATTPTGQGLYGYTF.

The chain recombines TRBV10-3 with TRBJ2-2, with 9 nucleotides matching TRBD1. CDR3 length: 15 residues. Germline CDR1 ENHRY, CDR2 SYGVKD. V lost 6 bases, J lost 0 bases, and 2 bases stayed unmatched. CDR3 in DNA: TGTGCCATCAGCCGGACAGGGGCGAACACCGGGGAGCTGTTTTTT. This encodes CAISRTGANTGELFF.

The chain recombines TRBV10-1 with TRBJ2-4; 15 positions match TRBD2. CDR1 WNHNN and CDR2 SYGVQD come from the germline V gene (reference sequence). The CDR3 runs 17 residues. V lost 5 bases, J lost 6 bases, and 8 bases stayed unmatched. CDR3: CASSSGLAGGVGNIQYF. CDR3 nucleotide sequence: TGCGCCAGCAGTTCGGGACTAGCGGGAGGAGTTGGAAACATTCAGTACTTC.

This chain links TRBV6-5 with TRBJ1-2, with 7 nucleotides matching TRBD1. V shed 2 bases, J shed 8 bases, and the junction held 5 bases outside the gene matches. Per the germline V gene, CDR1 is MNHEY and CDR2 is SVGAGI. The CDR3 runs 13 residues. The CDR3 region is CASSYTGQRGYTF. CDR3 DNA sequence: TGTGCCAGCAGTTACACGGGACAGCGGGGCTACACCTTC.

This rearrangement joins TRBV6-1 to TRBJ1-6; D unresolved. Germline V gene data show CDR1 as MNHNS and CDR2 as SASEGT. The CDR3 has 15 residues. V shed 1 base and J shed 7 bases, with 11 bases lying between them. The CDR3 spells CASSEGVARNSPLHF. CDR3 bases: TGTGCCAGCAGTGAAGGGGTGGCCCGCAATTCACCCCTCCACTTT.

V is TRBV7-8 and J is TRBJ1-5; D remains ambiguous. The V and J ends lost 5 bases and 0 bases respectively, with 11 bases between them. Germline assignment: CDR1 SGHVS and CDR2 FQNEAQ. This CDR3 is built from 15 residues. As DNA, the CDR3 is TGTGCCAGCAGCATCTACACCGATAGCAATCAGCCCCAGCATTTT. Translation: CASSIYTDSNQPQHF. Together with reference TRBV7-8 and TRBJ1-5, the CDR3 gives the full variable domain: GAGVSQSPRYKVAKRGQDVALRCDPISGHVSLFWYQQALGQGPEFLTYFQNEAQLDKSGLPSDRFFAERPEGSVSTLKIQRTQQEDSAVYLCASSIYTDSNQPQHFGDGTRLSIL.

The chain joins TRBV28 to TRBJ2-7, with 8 bases aligning to TRBD1. Losses at the gene ends were 6 bases for V and 2 bases for J; bases not matched to a gene: 9. This CDR3 has 15 amino acids. Germline CDR1 is MDHEN and CDR2 is SYDVKM. The CDR3: CASRSRDRQPYEQYF. In DNA, the CDR3 is TGTGCCAGCAGATCCCGGGACAGGCAACCCTACGAGCAGTACTTC.

The gene calls are TRBV6-5 and TRBJ2-2, with 7 positions matching TRBD1. Losses at the gene ends were 6 bases for V and 6 bases for J; bases not matched to a gene: 10. Germline-derived CDR1 and CDR2 are MNHEY and SVGAGI. The CDR3 is 15 amino acids. Here the CDR3 reads CASSPTTGAPGELFF. The CDR3 coding sequence is TGTGCCAGCAGCCCCACCACAGGGGCGCCCGGGGAGCTGTTTTTT.

The V call is TRBV11-2, the J call TRBJ2-1, with D maybe TRBD1 (6 bases). In germline, CDR1 is SGHAT, CDR2 FQNNGV. V was pared by 2 bases and J by 4 bases, with 12 bases between. The CDR3 has 15 amino acids. CDR3 nucleotides: TGTGCCAGCAGCTTATCTGGACAGACTTACAATGAGCAGTTCTTC. It translates to CASSLSGQTYNEQFF.

This sequence joins TRBV4-1 and TRBJ1-1; D is unclear. The V and J ends lost 1 base and 5 bases respectively, with 14 bases between them. The germline V gene has CDR1 MGHRA and CDR2 YSYEKL. The CDR3 runs 15 residues. The CDR3 protein is CASSQARSRGTEAFF. The CDR3 bases are TGCGCCAGCAGCCAAGCTCGCTCGCGAGGAACTGAAGCTTTCTTT.

The rearrangement links TRBV5-4 to TRBJ2-1, with D hard to call. The CDR3 runs to 13 residues. Germline lookup yields CDR1 SGHNT and CDR2 YYREEE (reference sequence). V was clipped by 2 bases and J by 5 bases, with 8 bases between them. CDR3 sequence reads: CASSLYVNNEQFF. The CDR3 DNA is TGTGCCAGCAGCTTATATGTAAACAATGAGCAGTTCTTC.